These 16 T cell receptor beta chains originate from one sample sequenced in a study of CD8+CD57+ T cells in acquired aplastic anemia (dated by TCRdb to 2016 to 2019). Flow cytometry had shown CD8+CD57+ cell expansion in the patients selected for sequencing. Sequencer: Illumina HiSeq 2000. Profiling of TCR beta VDJ combinations and CDR3 sequences used genomic DNA as the template. The public reads were reanalyzed by TCRdb: fastp trimming at Q25, MiXCR alignment, in-frame beta chains only. A single entry per CDR3 protein holds the most common genes and DNA from its merged rows. The sample records hundreds of thousands of distinct CDR3 sequences, under 40% of which are singletons. 0.75% to 0.95% of the sample is taken by the ten largest. Sequenced material: sorted CD4+, CD8+, or CD8+CD57+ T cells (not recorded which) from PBMCs. These receptors were collected from a human donor with aplastic anemia.

The chain recombines TRBV7-3 with TRBJ2-1, with 8 bases that match TRBD2. Germline CDR1 reads SGHTA; CDR2 reads FQGTGA. Unmatched junction bases numbered 8, after V lost 5 bases and J lost 5 bases. The CDR3 covers 15 residues. In DNA form, the CDR3 reads TGTGCCAGCAGCCTCCGGACGGGGGGGGACAATGAGCAGTTCTTC. It specifies CASSLRTGGDNEQFF.

This chain joins TRBV19 and TRBJ2-7; 11 bases align to TRBD1. V trimming: 11 bases; J trimming: 3 bases; junction bases outside the gene matches: 3. The length of the CDR3 is 12 residues. In germline, CDR1 is LNHDA, CDR2 SQIVND (reference sequence). The CDR3 sequence: CACGTGGYEQYF. For the CDR3, the DNA is TGTGCCTGCGGGACAGGGGGCTACGAGCAGTACTTC.

A remark on this clonotype: A much larger clone lies one base from this, so it may be a read error. The chain uses TRBV20-1 and TRBJ1-2; 8 nucleotides match TRBD1. The CDR3 has 15 amino acids. V was pared by 8 bases and J by 0 bases, with 11 bases of the junction left unmatched. CDR1 is DFQATT and CDR2 is SNEGSKA in the germline V gene (reference sequence). CDR3 region: CSPFGTGESNYGYTF. DNA of the CDR3: TGCAGTCCTTTCGGGACAGGAGAATCTAACTATGGCTACACCTTC.

This clonotype turned up a few times. The chain combines TRBV20-1 with TRBJ2-1, with D unclear. Trimming took 0 bases from V and 9 from J, leaving 9 bases between them. Germline CDR1 reads DFQATT; CDR2 reads SNEGSKA (reference sequence). The CDR3 runs to 12 residues. Written as DNA, the CDR3 is TGCAGTGCTAGAGAGGCGTCGGGTGAGCAGTTCTTC. Its translation is CSAREASGEQFF.

In its sample, this clonotype was seen many times. This sequence joins TRBV7-2 and TRBJ1-1; D uncertain. Germline-derived CDR1 and CDR2 are SGHTA and FQGNSA. Trimming stripped 2 bases from V and 1 base from J, with 5 bases between. CDR3 size: 13 residues. DNA of the CDR3: TGTGCCAGCAGCTTAAAGGCGAACACTGAAGCTTTCTTT. Amino acids: CASSLKANTEAFF.

This clonotype was recorded at least ten times. The J gene is TRBJ1-1, the V gene TRBV11-1; 12 bases map to TRBD1. There are 16 residues in the CDR3. V gave up 5 bases and J gave up 0 bases; unmatched junction bases: 4. Germline CDR1 and CDR2: SGHAT and FQDESV (reference sequence). DNA for the CDR3: TGTGCCAGCAGCACAGGGACAGGGGGCCTGAACACTGAAGCTTTCTTT. It translates to CASSTGTGGLNTEAFF.

As concerns this clonotype: One end of the junction fails to match germline, which may point to a read error. The gene calls are TRBV29-1 and TRBJ2-3, with a tentative D call TRBD2 (5 bases). The CDR3 extends over 12 amino acids. Germline lookup yields CDR1 SQVTM and CDR2 ANQGSEA. This chain's CDR3 is CSVVSGLDTQYF. The DNA for the CDR3 is TGCAGCGTGGTATCGGGGTTAGATACGCAGTATTTC.

This clonotype was counted at least ten times. J is TRBJ2-7 and V is TRBV2; D is undetermined. This CDR3 has 10 amino acids. V was shortened by 7 bases and J by 4 bases, with 5 bases between the two germline ends. Per germline, CDR1 SNHLY and CDR2 FYNNEI. DNA for the CDR3: TGTGCCAGCAAGGCGTACGAGCAGTACTTC. It codes for CASKAYEQYF.

Here the CDR3 DNA reads TGTGCCAGCAGGACTTGGACTAGCGGGGGGGATACGCAGTATTTT. This gives the protein CASRTWTSGGDTQYF. The V call is TRBV11-1, the J call TRBJ2-3, with TRBD2 matching 14 bases. The trim removed 6 bases at V and 6 bases at J, leaving 5 bases unmatched. The CDR3 loop spans 15 amino acids. In germline, CDR1 is SGHAT, CDR2 FQDESV (reference sequence).

This clonotype was detected once. The chain employs TRBV25-1 and TRBJ1-6; D is unresolved. Trimming shortened V by 11 bases and J by 5 bases, and 22 bases separated the two germline ends. CDR1 is MGHDK and CDR2 is SYGVNS in the germline V gene. CDR3 length: 16 amino acids. The CDR3 is CASEGSSSFHNSPLHF. The CDR3, as DNA: TGTGCCTCCGAAGGAAGCTCTAGCTTCCATAATTCACCCCTCCACTTT.

Notes on this clonotype: A read error is possible here, since a much larger clone lies one base away. The rearrangement joins TRBV20-1 to TRBJ1-1; tentatively, D is TRBD1 (5 bases). Germline CDR1 is DFQATT and CDR2 is SNEGSKA (reference sequence). This CDR3 has 14 amino acids. CDR3 bases: TGCAGTGCTAGAGCTGGGGGAGGTAGCACTGAAGCTTCCTTT. This encodes CSARAGGGSTEASF.

This sequence joins TRBV4-3 and TRBJ1-5, with 8 bases lining up with TRBD1. Germline loops: CDR1 LGHNA, CDR2 YSLEER. The junction had 6 bases not matched to a gene; V was cut back by 6 bases and J by 8 bases. CDR3 length: 13 amino acids. The CDR3 sequence: CASSDRGGEPQHF. CDR3 sequence (DNA): TGCGCCAGCAGTGACAGGGGCGGGGAGCCCCAGCATTTT.

This clonotype showed up many times. This rearrangement joins TRBV25-1 to TRBJ2-2; 11 bases fit TRBD2. The germline CDR1 and CDR2 sequences are MGHDK and SYGVNS. V was clipped by 3 bases and J by 3 bases; unmatched bases: 3. This CDR3 has 16 residues. The chain's CDR3 is CASSDLAGGDTGELFF. In nucleotides, the CDR3 is TGTGCCAGCAGTGATCTAGCGGGAGGTGACACCGGGGAGCTGTTTTTT.

V usage is TRBV20-1 and J usage is TRBJ2-1; TRBD1 is a possible D gene (6 bases). The V gene's germline CDR1 is DFQATT and CDR2 SNEGSKA (reference sequence). V lost 7 bases and J 0 bases, leaving 16 bases between the germline ends. This CDR3 has 15 amino acids. This CDR3 is CSVPGDGSSYNEQFF. Here the CDR3 DNA reads TGCAGTGTTCCAGGGGACGGTAGCTCCTACAATGAGCAGTTCTTC.

This clonotype was seen repeatedly, ten times or more. The rearrangement links TRBV14 to TRBJ1-4, with D uncertain. The CDR3 totals 11 residues. Germline V CDR1 and CDR2: SGHDN, FVKESK. The V and J ends lost 3 bases and 10 bases respectively, with 6 bases between them. CDR3 bases: TGTGCCAGCAGCCAGAAGGGAAAACTGTTTTTT. It encodes CASSQKGKLFF.

The genes are TRBV6-1 and TRBJ2-2; D is tentatively TRBD1 or TRBD2 (6 bases each). V lost 6 bases and J lost 3, with 11 bases in between. Looked up from germline, CDR1 is MNHNS and CDR2 is SASEGT. The CDR3 has 14 residues. CDR3 sequence (DNA): TGTGCCAGCAGGGGGGGCCTGGACACCGGGGAGCTGTTTTTT. Translated, it gives CASRGGLDTGELFF.